The rows below give T cell receptor beta chains drawn from one sample of a study of regulatory T cells in long-lasting Graves disease. MiXCR was run by TCRdb on the multiplex PCR reads, yielding one entry per CDR3 protein. The sample carries over 350,000 distinct CDR3 sequences, less than 15% recorded once. These same records also appear under a second study, on T cells in Graves' hyperthyroidism and ophthalmopathy.

The sample here was peripheral blood mononuclear cells (PBMCs), taken at new diagnosis, from a patient treated with antithyroid drugs. All receptors derive from a woman between 45 and 65 years old with Graves disease. The CDR3 runs from the conserved cysteine through the conserved F or W. A D gene is named only where the DNA matches it firmly. Expanded clones get a size class; other rows say once, few or many, or leave the size out.

TRBJ2-5	-	TRBV5-1	TRBD1	14	TGCGCCAGCAGCAGACAGGGGGCTGAAGAGACCCAGTACTTC	CASSRQGAEETQYF
TRBJ2-7	few	TRBV10-3	TRBD2	15	TGTGCCATCAGTGAGTACGGCGGGAGCGGTTCCGAGCAGTACTTC	CAISEYGGSGSEQYF
TRBJ2-7	-	TRBV29-1	TRBD2	15	TGCAGCGCAAATCGTCTAGCGGGAGCGCTCCACGAGCAGTACTTC	CSANRLAGALHEQYF
TRBJ2-5	-	TRBV5-1	-	14	TGCGCCAGCAGCTTGGAAAGGGACGTAAAGACCCAGTACTTC	CASSLERDVKTQYF
TRBJ2-1	few	TRBV7-9	-	12	TGTGCCGGCAGCCCGAACTCGGATGAGCAGTTCTTC	CAGSPNSDEQFF
TRBJ2-7	few	TRBV9	TRBD2	15	TGTGCCAGCAGCGAGGGAGCGGGAGATTCCTACGAGCAGTACTTC	CASSEGAGDSYEQYF
TRBJ2-2	-	TRBV3-1	-	15	TGTGCCAGCAGCCAAGTAAGAGCGAACACCGGGGAGCTGTTTTTT	CASSQVRANTGELFF
TRBJ2-7	many	TRBV27	TRBD2	16	TGTGCCAGCAGTCCCGGGTTGGGACTAGTGTCCTACGAGCAGTACTTC	CASSPGLGLVSYEQYF
TRBJ2-7	few	TRBV7-9	-	14	TGTGCCAGCAGCTTAAGCACCGTCTCCTACGAGCAGTACTTC	CASSLSTVSYEQYF
TRBJ1-5	many	TRBV27	-	13	TGTGCCAGCAGTTCTTCAGCGTCGTGGCCCCAGCATTTT	CASSSSASWPQHF
TRBJ2-3	many	TRBV28	TRBD2	16	TGTGCCAGCAGTCCGGAAGCGGGAGTCCGGGCAGATACGCAGTATTTT	CASSPEAGVRADTQYF
TRBJ2-7	many	TRBV5-1	-	15	TGCGCCAGTGGGGAGCGGGCTACAGGGTCCTACGAGCAGTACTTC	CASGERATGSYEQYF
TRBJ2-4	many	TRBV5-1	-	15	TGCGCCAGCAGCTTGGGACCTAGTTTAGAGCCCAATCAGTACTTC	CASSLGPSLEPNQYF
TRBJ2-7	many	TRBV18	TRBD2	16	TGTGCCAGCTCACCACCAGGACTAGCGGGACTCTACGAGCAGTACTTC	CASSPPGLAGLYEQYF
TRBJ2-1	many	TRBV7-3	TRBD2	18	TGTGCCAGCAGCTTAAAGCCGTCGACTAGCGGGAGTCACAATGAGCAGTTCTTC	CASSLKPSTSGSHNEQFF
TRBJ2-7	-	TRBV7-9	-	15	TGTGCCAGCAGCCCCGGGACACTAATGACCTACGGGCAGTACTTC	CASSPGTLMTYGQYF
TRBJ2-7	many	TRBV11-2	TRBD1	17	TGTGCCAGCAGCAATTTCCTGGGAGAACAGGGGACCTACGAGCAGTACTTC	CASSNFLGEQGTYEQYF
TRBJ2-5	many	TRBV6-9	TRBD2	15	TGTGCCAGCAGTTACCTACTAGCGGGAGGGGAGACCCAGTACTTC	CASSYLLAGGETQYF
TRBJ1-4	-	TRBV6-1	-	16	TGTGCCAGCGGGGGGTGGCAAGGATCAACTAATGAAAAACTGTTTTTT	CASGGWQGSTNEKLFF
TRBJ2-5	-	TRBV20-1	TRBD2	16	TGCAGTGCTAGAGATGGCTCTAGCGGGAGGTTAGAGACCCAGTACTTC	CSARDGSSGRLETQYF
TRBJ2-5	many	TRBV27	-	15	TGTGCCAGCAGTCCGATACCCCCTACGAGGGAGACCCAGTACTTC	CASSPIPPTRETQYF
TRBJ2-1	many	TRBV27	-	16	TGTGCCAGCAGTCAAATAGGGTCAACCCTCAACAATGAGCAGTTCTTC	CASSQIGSTLNNEQFF
TRBJ2-5	-	TRBV12-3/TRBV12-4	TRBD2	14	TGTGCCAGCAGTTTACTAGCGGGAGGTGGGTCCCAGTACTTC	CASSLLAGGGSQYF
TRBJ1-2	few	TRBV28	-	15	TGTGCCAGCAGTTTATACGCGAACGCTAACTATGGCTACACCTTC	CASSLYANANYGYTF
TRBJ1-1	many	TRBV6-2/TRBV6-3	-	15	TGTGCCAGCAGGGAACCAGGGCAGATGAACACTGAAGCTTTCTTT	CASREPGQMNTEAFF
TRBJ2-2	few	TRBV24-1	-	16	TGTGCCACCAGTGATACGTGGACGGCGAACACCGGGGAGCTGTTTTTT	CATSDTWTANTGELFF